Included here is one TCR beta chain sequence, with context. Its antigen is as yet unknown. The data were taken from a study of TIL therapy for anti-PD-1-resistant metastatic lung cancer. Turning to the study itself: Patients then received nivolumab; progressors got lymphodepletion, TIL and IL-2. A few tumors were EGFR-mutant and two were ALK-rearranged. Whole-study results and caveats: Infused TIL clonotypes partially replaced the baseline blood repertoire, then decayed over months.

This was the immunoSEQ v3 assay. Survey-level samples got approximately 1.8 million read pairs; deep-level samples got about 5-6.5 million. Assay used: immunoSEQ multiplex PCR; TCRdb lists only in-frame clones, some missing. The repertoire consists of about 59,000 clones, with more than 80% occurring once and the leading ten covering less than 3%. The V end lost 11 bases, the J end lost 2 bases, and 19 bases lay between the germline ends. The V gene's germline CDR1 is LNHDA and CDR2 SQIVND (reference sequence). There are 15 residues in the CDR3. This sample's time point: pre-treatment sample, taken before nivolumab and TIL therapy.

The chain joins TRBV19 to TRBJ1-5; D may be TRBD1 (5 bases). This receptor was taken from a person aged 25-79 years with non-small cell lung cancer. The specimen comprised blood, sampled at baseline. The CDR3 coding sequence is TGTGCCGGAAGACGGGACTTTTGTTGCAATCAGCCCCAGCATTTT. Protein: CAGRRDFCCNQPQHF.